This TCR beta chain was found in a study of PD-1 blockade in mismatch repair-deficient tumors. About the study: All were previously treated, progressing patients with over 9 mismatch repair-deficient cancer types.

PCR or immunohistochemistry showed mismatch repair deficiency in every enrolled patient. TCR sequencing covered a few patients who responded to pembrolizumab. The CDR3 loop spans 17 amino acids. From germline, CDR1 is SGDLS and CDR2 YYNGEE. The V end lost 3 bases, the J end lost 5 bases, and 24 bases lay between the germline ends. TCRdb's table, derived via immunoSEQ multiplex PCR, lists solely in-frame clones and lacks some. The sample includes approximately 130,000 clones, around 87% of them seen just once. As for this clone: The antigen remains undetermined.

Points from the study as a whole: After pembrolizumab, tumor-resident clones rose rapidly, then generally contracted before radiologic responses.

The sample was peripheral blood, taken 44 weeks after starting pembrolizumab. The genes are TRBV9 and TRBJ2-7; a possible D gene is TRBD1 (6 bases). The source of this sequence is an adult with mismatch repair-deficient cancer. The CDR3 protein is CASSEYETYRVDHEQYF. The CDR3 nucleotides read TGTGCCAGCAGCGAATATGAGACCTACAGGGTCGACCACGAGCAGTACTTC.